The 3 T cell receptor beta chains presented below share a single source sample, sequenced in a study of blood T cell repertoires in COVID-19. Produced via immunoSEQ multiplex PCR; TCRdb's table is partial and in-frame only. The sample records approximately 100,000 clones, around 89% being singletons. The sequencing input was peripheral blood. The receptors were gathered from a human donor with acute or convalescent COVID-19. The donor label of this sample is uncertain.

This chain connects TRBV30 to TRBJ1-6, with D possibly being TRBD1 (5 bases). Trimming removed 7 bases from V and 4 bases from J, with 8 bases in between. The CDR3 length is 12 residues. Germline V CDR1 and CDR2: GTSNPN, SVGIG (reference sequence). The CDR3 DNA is TGTGCCTCTGGACATTATAATTCACCCCTCCACTTT. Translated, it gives CASGHYNSPLHF.

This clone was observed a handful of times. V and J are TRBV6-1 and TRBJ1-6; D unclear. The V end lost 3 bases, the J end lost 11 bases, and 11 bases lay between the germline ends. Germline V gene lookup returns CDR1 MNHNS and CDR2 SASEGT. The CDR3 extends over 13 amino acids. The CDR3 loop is CASSEEGGTPLHF. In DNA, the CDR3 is TGTGCCAGCAGTGAGGAGGGCGGGACACCCCTCCACTTT.

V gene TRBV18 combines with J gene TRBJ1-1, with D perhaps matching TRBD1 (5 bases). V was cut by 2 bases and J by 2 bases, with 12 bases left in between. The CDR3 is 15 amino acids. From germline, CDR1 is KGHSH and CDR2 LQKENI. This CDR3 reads CASSPFTTANTEAFF. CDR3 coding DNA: TGTGCCAGCTCACCATTTACGACAGCAAACACTGAAGCTTTCTTT.